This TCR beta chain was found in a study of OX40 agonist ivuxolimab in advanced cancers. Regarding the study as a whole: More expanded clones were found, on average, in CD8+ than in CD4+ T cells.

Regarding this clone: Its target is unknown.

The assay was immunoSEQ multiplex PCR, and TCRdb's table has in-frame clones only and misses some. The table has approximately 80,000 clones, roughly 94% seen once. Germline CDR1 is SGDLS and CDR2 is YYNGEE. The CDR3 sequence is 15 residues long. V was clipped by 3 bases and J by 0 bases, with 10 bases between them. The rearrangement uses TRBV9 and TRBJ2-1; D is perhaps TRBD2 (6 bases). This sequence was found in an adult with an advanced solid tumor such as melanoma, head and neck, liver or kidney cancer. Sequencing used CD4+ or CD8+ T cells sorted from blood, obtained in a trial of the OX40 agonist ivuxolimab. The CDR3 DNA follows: TGTGCCAGCAGCGAAGCGGGCGACTCCTACAATGAGCAGTTCTTC. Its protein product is CASSEAGDSYNEQFF.